The rows below give T cell receptor beta chains drawn from one sample of a study of T cells in Graves' hyperthyroidism and ophthalmopathy. TCRdb passed the multiplex PCR reads through MiXCR, listing each CDR3 protein once. The sample includes approximately 400,000 distinct CDR3 sequences, approximately 15% of them seen just once. The sequencing sample was made of blood. All receptors come from a woman aged 18 to 35 with Graves' hyperthyroidism that later progressed to Graves' ophthalmopathy. Both conserved end residues are part of each CDR3. D genes are given only for firm matches. Where a row states a size, it is once, few, many or the class of an expanded clone; other rows omit it.

clone size: -; J gene: TRBJ2-2; V gene: TRBV6-1; CDR3 length: 14; D gene: -; CDR3 protein: CASSVGANTGELFF; CDR3 DNA: TGTGCCAGCAGTGTGGGGGCGAACACCGGGGAGCTGTTTTTT
clone size: many; J gene: TRBJ1-1; V gene: TRBV6-1; CDR3 length: 11; D gene: TRBD1; CDR3 protein: CASRTGGEAFF; CDR3 DNA: TGTGCCAGCCGGACAGGGGGTGAAGCTTTCTTT
clone size: many; J gene: TRBJ2-1; V gene: TRBV10-3; CDR3 length: 17; D gene: -; CDR3 protein: CAISDPTLRGDGDEQFF; CDR3 DNA: TGTGCCATCAGTGACCCAACGTTAAGGGGAGATGGGGATGAGCAGTTCTTC
clone size: many; J gene: TRBJ1-2; V gene: TRBV2; CDR3 length: 14; D gene: -; CDR3 protein: CASSEIQGPDGYTF; CDR3 DNA: TGTGCCAGCAGTGAAATACAGGGTCCCGACGGCTACACCTTC
clone size: many; J gene: TRBJ1-2; V gene: TRBV5-1; CDR3 length: 14; D gene: -; CDR3 protein: CASSLGGYGYGYTF; CDR3 DNA: TGCGCCAGCAGCTTGGGGGGTTACGGCTATGGCTACACCTTC
clone size: -; J gene: TRBJ2-5; V gene: TRBV29-1; CDR3 length: 21; D gene: TRBD2; CDR3 protein: CSVEVDITGLGNHRPMETQYF; CDR3 DNA: TGCAGCGTTGAAGTCGATATTACGGGACTAGGGAATCACCGCCCAATGGAGACCCAGTACTTC
clone size: -; J gene: TRBJ1-2; V gene: TRBV27; CDR3 length: 13; D gene: -; CDR3 protein: CASSLAHNYGYTF; CDR3 DNA: TGTGCCAGCAGTTTAGCCCACAACTATGGCTACACCTTC
clone size: -; J gene: TRBJ2-5; V gene: TRBV11-1; CDR3 length: 15; D gene: -; CDR3 protein: CASSSTAGQQETQYF; CDR3 DNA: TGTGCCAGCAGCTCGACCGCGGGACAGCAAGAGACCCAGTACTTC
clone size: -; J gene: TRBJ2-7; V gene: TRBV18; CDR3 length: 14; D gene: TRBD1; CDR3 protein: CASSPADRGYEQYF; CDR3 DNA: TGTGCCAGCTCACCCGCGGACAGGGGATACGAGCAGTACTTC
clone size: few; J gene: TRBJ2-7; V gene: TRBV20-1; CDR3 length: 13; D gene: TRBD1; CDR3 protein: CSARDRATYKQYF; CDR3 DNA: TGCAGTGCTAGGGACAGGGCGACCTACAAGCAGTACTTC
clone size: many; J gene: TRBJ2-7; V gene: TRBV2; CDR3 length: 13; D gene: TRBD2; CDR3 protein: CATKLLAGVRRYF; CDR3 DNA: TGTGCCACCAAACTTCTAGCGGGAGTTAGGCGGTACTTC
clone size: many; J gene: TRBJ2-1; V gene: TRBV5-1; CDR3 length: 15; D gene: -; CDR3 protein: CASSLGGGVYNEQFF; CDR3 DNA: TGCGCCAGCAGCTTGGGAGGAGGTGTCTACAATGAGCAGTTCTTC
clone size: many; J gene: TRBJ2-1; V gene: TRBV27; CDR3 length: 17; D gene: TRBD2; CDR3 protein: CASSLPYGTSGYNEQFF; CDR3 DNA: TGTGCCAGCAGTTTACCCTACGGGACTAGCGGTTACAATGAGCAGTTCTTC
clone size: many; J gene: TRBJ2-1; V gene: TRBV7-2; CDR3 length: 14; D gene: -; CDR3 protein: CATKYDRSYNEQFF; CDR3 DNA: TGTGCCACCAAATACGACCGCTCCTACAATGAGCAGTTCTTC
clone size: few; J gene: TRBJ2-1; V gene: TRBV15; CDR3 length: 14; D gene: -; CDR3 protein: CATSRVPSMGEQFF; CDR3 DNA: TGTGCCACCAGCAGAGTCCCTAGTATGGGTGAGCAGTTCTTC
clone size: many; J gene: TRBJ2-7; V gene: TRBV20-1; CDR3 length: 14; D gene: -; CDR3 protein: CSATLKGWQREQYF; CDR3 DNA: TGCAGTGCTACCTTGAAGGGATGGCAACGCGAGCAGTACTTC
clone size: many; J gene: TRBJ1-3; V gene: TRBV6-5; CDR3 length: 15; D gene: -; CDR3 protein: CASSYYAQGGNTIYF; CDR3 DNA: TGTGCCAGCAGTTACTACGCGCAGGGAGGAAACACCATATATTTT
clone size: many; J gene: TRBJ1-6; V gene: TRBV27; CDR3 length: 15; D gene: TRBD1; CDR3 protein: CASSLSGQGNSPLHF; CDR3 DNA: TGTGCCAGCAGTTTATCGGGACAGGGGAACTCACCCCTCCACTTT
clone size: many; J gene: TRBJ2-3; V gene: TRBV28; CDR3 length: 13; D gene: -; CDR3 protein: CASSPGFTDTQYF; CDR3 DNA: TGTGCCAGCAGCCCGGGTTTCACAGATACGCAGTATTTT
clone size: many; J gene: TRBJ2-3; V gene: TRBV28; CDR3 length: 16; D gene: -; CDR3 protein: CASTPALGRLQDTQYF; CDR3 DNA: TGTGCCAGCACCCCAGCCCTGGGGAGGTTACAAGATACGCAGTATTTT
clone size: -; J gene: TRBJ2-7; V gene: TRBV29-1; CDR3 length: 14; D gene: TRBD2; CDR3 protein: CSGSEREGSYEQYF; CDR3 DNA: TGCAGCGGGAGTGAGCGGGAGGGGTCCTACGAGCAGTACTTC
clone size: many; J gene: TRBJ2-7; V gene: TRBV28; CDR3 length: 18; D gene: TRBD1; CDR3 protein: CASSSIGTAQVLTYEQYF; CDR3 DNA: TGTGCCAGCAGTTCTATCGGGACAGCACAGGTGTTGACCTACGAGCAGTACTTC
clone size: few; J gene: TRBJ2-7; V gene: TRBV7-9; CDR3 length: 14; D gene: -; CDR3 protein: CASSLGHSSYEQYF; CDR3 DNA: TGTGCCAGCAGCTTAGGTCACAGCTCCTACGAGCAGTACTTC
clone size: -; J gene: TRBJ2-1; V gene: TRBV7-3; CDR3 length: 13; D gene: -; CDR3 protein: CASSFRGSNEQFF; CDR3 DNA: TGTGCCAGCAGCTTCCGCGGGTCAAATGAGCAGTTCTTC
clone size: many; J gene: TRBJ2-7; V gene: TRBV3-1; CDR3 length: 12; D gene: -; CDR3 protein: CASSQGYYEQYF; CDR3 DNA: TGTGCCAGCAGCCAAGGGTATTACGAGCAGTACTTC
clone size: few; J gene: TRBJ2-3; V gene: TRBV19; CDR3 length: 16; D gene: -; CDR3 protein: CASRPSLRGSTDTQYF; CDR3 DNA: TGTGCCAGTAGGCCCTCCTTGAGAGGTAGCACAGATACGCAGTATTTT
clone size: once; J gene: TRBJ1-5; V gene: TRBV7-2; CDR3 length: 16; D gene: -; CDR3 protein: CASKGSRGAGNQPQHF; CDR3 DNA: TGTGCCAGCAAGGGGTCGCGGGGGGCGGGCAATCAGCCCCAGCATTTT
clone size: -; J gene: TRBJ2-1; V gene: TRBV24-1; CDR3 length: 13; D gene: TRBD2; CDR3 protein: CATARASGEEQFF; CDR3 DNA: TGTGCCACCGCGCGGGCTAGCGGGGAAGAGCAGTTCTTC
clone size: -; J gene: TRBJ2-3; V gene: TRBV20-1; CDR3 length: 14; D gene: -; CDR3 protein: CSARNARNTDTQYF; CDR3 DNA: TGCAGTGCTAGAAACGCCAGAAACACAGATACGCAGTATTTT
clone size: many; J gene: TRBJ1-2; V gene: TRBV28; CDR3 length: 13; D gene: TRBD1; CDR3 protein: CASITPGQGAFTF; CDR3 DNA: TGTGCCAGCATCACTCCGGGACAGGGGGCATTCACCTTC
clone size: few; J gene: TRBJ1-4; V gene: TRBV10-3; CDR3 length: 15; D gene: TRBD1; CDR3 protein: CAISESDRGHEKLFF; CDR3 DNA: TGTGCCATCAGTGAGTCGGACAGGGGACATGAAAAACTGTTTTTT
clone size: many; J gene: TRBJ2-7; V gene: TRBV3-1; CDR3 length: 15; D gene: TRBD2; CDR3 protein: CASSQELAGIYEQYF; CDR3 DNA: TGTGCCAGCAGCCAAGAACTAGCGGGAATCTACGAGCAGTACTTC
clone size: -; J gene: TRBJ1-6; V gene: TRBV6-4; CDR3 length: 14; D gene: TRBD1; CDR3 protein: CASSRGQDSSPLHF; CDR3 DNA: TGTGCCAGCAGTCGAGGACAGGATAGTTCACCCCTCCACTTT
clone size: many; J gene: TRBJ2-1; V gene: TRBV27; CDR3 length: 14; D gene: -; CDR3 protein: CASSRLVPRNEQFF; CDR3 DNA: TGTGCCAGCAGTCGACTAGTCCCACGCAATGAGCAGTTCTTC
clone size: few; J gene: TRBJ2-1; V gene: TRBV13; CDR3 length: 16; D gene: TRBD2; CDR3 protein: CASSLVTGGVYNEQFF; CDR3 DNA: TGTGCCAGCAGCTTAGTGACGGGAGGTGTTTACAATGAGCAGTTCTTC